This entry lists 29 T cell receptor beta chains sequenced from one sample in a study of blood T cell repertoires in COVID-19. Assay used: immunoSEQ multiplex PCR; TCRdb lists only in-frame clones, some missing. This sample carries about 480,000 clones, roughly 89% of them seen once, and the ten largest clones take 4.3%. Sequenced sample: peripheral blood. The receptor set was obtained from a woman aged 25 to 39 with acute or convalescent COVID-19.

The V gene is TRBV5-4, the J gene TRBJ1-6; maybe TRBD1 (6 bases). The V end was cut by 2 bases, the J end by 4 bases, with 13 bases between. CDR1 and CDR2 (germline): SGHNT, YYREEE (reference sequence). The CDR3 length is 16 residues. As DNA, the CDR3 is TGTGCCAGCAGCTTAGGGGGGGGCCAATATAATTCACCCCTCCACTTT. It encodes CASSLGGGQYNSPLHF.

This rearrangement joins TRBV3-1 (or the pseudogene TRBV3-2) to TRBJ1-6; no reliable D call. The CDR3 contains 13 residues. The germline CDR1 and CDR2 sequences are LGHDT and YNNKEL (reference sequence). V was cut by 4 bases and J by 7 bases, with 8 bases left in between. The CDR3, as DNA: TGTGCCAGCAGCCCCCGGGGAAATTCACCCCTCCACTTT. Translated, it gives CASSPRGNSPLHF.

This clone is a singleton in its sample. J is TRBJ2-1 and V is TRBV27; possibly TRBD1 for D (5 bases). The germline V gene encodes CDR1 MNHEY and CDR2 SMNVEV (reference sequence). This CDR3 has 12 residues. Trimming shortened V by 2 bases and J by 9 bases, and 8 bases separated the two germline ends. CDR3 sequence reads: CASSLGASEQFF. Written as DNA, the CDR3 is TGTGCCAGCAGTTTAGGGGCCAGTGAGCAGTTCTTC.

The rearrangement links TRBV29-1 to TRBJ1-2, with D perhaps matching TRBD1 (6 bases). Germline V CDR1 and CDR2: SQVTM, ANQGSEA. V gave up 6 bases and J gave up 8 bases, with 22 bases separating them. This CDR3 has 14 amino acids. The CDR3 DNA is TGCAGCGTCCCCATGGGCTCGGCAGGGGACGGCTACACCTTC. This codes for CSVPMGSAGDGYTF.

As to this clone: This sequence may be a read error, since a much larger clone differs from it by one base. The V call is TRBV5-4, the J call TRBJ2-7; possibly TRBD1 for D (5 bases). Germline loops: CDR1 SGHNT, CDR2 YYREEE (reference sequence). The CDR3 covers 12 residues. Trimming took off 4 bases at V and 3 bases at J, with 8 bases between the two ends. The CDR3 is CASSHDSYEQYF. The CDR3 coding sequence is TGTGCCAGCAGCCACGACAGCTACGAGCAGTACTTC.

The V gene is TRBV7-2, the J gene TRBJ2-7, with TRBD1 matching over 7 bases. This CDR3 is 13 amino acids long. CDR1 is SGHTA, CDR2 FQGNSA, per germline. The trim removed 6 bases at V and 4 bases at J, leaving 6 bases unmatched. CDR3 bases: TGTGCCAGCAGATTGACAGGGACATACGAGCAGTACTTC. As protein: CASRLTGTYEQYF. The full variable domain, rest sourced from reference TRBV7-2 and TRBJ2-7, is GAGVSQSPSNKVTEKGKDVELRCDPISGHTALYWYRQSLGQGLEFLIYFQGNSAPDKSGLPSDRFSAERTGGSVSTLTIQRTQQEDSAVYLCASRLTGTYEQYFGPGTRLTVT.

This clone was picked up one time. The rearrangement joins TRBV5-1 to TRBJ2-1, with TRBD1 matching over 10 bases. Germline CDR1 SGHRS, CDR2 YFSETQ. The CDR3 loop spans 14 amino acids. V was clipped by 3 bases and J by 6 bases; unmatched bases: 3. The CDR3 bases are TGCGCCAGCAGCTGGACAGGGGGAAGCAATGAGCAGTTCTTC. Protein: CASSWTGGSNEQFF.

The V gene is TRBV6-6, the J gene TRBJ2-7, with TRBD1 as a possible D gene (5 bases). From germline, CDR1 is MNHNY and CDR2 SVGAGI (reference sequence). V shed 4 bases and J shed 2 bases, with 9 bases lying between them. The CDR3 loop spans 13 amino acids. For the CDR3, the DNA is TGTGCCAGCAGTTGGCAGGGAACCTACGAGCAGTACTTC. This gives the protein CASSWQGTYEQYF.

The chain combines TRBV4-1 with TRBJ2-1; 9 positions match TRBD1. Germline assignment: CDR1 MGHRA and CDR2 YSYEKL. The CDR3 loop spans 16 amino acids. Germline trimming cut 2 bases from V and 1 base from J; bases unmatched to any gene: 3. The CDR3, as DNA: TGCGCCAGCAGCCAACCGGGACAGGGTTCCTACAATGAGCAGTTCTTC. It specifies CASSQPGQGSYNEQFF.

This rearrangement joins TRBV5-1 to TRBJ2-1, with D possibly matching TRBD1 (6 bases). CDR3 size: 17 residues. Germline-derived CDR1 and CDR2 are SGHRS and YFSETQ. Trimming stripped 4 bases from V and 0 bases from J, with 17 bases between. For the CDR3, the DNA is TGCGCCAGCAGCCCAAAACAGGGCAAAGCCTCCTACAATGAGCAGTTCTTC. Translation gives CASSPKQGKASYNEQFF.

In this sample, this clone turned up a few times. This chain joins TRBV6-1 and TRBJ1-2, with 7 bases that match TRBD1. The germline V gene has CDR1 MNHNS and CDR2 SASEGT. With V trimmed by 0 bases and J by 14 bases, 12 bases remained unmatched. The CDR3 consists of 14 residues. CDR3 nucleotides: TGTGCCAGCAGTGAAGCGCTTCTGAAGGGGGCCATAACCTTC. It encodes CASSEALLKGAITF.

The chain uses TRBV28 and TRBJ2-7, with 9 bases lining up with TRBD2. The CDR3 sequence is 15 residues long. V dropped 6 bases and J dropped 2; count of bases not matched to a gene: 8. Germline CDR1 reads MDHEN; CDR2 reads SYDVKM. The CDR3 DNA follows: TGTGCCAGCAGCAAAGCGGGGGGCCTGGCCTACGAGCAGTACTTC. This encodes CASSKAGGLAYEQYF.

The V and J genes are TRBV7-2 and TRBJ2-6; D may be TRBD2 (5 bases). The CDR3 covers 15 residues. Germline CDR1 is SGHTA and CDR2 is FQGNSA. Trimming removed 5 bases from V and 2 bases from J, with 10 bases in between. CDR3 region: CASSPVRAGANVLTF. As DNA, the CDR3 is TGTGCCAGCAGCCCAGTGAGGGCTGGGGCCAACGTCCTGACTTTC.

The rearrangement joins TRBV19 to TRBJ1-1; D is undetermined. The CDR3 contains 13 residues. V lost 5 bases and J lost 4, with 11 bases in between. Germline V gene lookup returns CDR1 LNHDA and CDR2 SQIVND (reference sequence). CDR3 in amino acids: CASSDTVSTEAFF. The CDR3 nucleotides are TGTGCCAGTAGTGATACAGTCAGCACTGAAGCTTTCTTT.

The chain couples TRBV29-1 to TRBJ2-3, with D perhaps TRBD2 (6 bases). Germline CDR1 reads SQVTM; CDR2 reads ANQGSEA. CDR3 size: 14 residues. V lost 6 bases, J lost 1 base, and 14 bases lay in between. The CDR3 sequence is CSVGDWRGTDTQYF. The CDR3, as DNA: TGCAGCGTCGGCGACTGGAGGGGCACAGATACGCAGTATTTT.

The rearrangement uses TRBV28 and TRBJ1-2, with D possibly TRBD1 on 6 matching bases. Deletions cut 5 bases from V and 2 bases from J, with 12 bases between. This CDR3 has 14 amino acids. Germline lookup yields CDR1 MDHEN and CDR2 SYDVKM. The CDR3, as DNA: TGTGCCAGCAGTCAAAGCACAGGGAACTATGGCTACACCTTC. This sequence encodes CASSQSTGNYGYTF.

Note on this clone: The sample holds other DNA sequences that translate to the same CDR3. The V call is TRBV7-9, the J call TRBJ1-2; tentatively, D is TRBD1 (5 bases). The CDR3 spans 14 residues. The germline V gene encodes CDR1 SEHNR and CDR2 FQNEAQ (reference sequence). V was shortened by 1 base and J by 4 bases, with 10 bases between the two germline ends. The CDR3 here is CASSLGTGLYGYTF. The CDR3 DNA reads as TGTGCCAGCAGCTTAGGAACAGGCCTCTATGGCTACACCTTC.

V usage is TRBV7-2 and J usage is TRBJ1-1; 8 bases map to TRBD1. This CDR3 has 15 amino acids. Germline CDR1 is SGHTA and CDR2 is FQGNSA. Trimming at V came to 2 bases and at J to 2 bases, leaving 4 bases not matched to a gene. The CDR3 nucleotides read TGTGCCAGCAGCTTAACAGGGGGGTTTAACACTGAAGCTTTCTTT. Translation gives CASSLTGGFNTEAFF.

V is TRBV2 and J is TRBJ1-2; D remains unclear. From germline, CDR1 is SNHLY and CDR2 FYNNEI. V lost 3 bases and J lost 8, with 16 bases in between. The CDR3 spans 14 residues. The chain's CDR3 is CASSDYGPRVGYTF. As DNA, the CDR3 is TGTGCCAGCAGTGATTATGGGCCCAGAGTCGGCTACACCTTC.

The CDR3 here is CASSQDRSYGYTF. As DNA, the CDR3 is TGTGCCAGCAGCCAAGACAGGTCCTATGGCTACACCTTC. This rearrangement joins TRBV5-6 to TRBJ1-2; D is possibly TRBD1 (6 bases). The V gene's germline CDR1 is SGHDT and CDR2 YYEEEE. The CDR3 spans 13 residues. The V end was cut by 4 bases, the J end by 4 bases, with 11 bases between. The variable domain in full, completed from reference TRBV5-6 and TRBJ1-2, reads DAGVTQSPTHLIKTRGQQVTLRCSPKSGHDTVSWYQQALGQGPQFIFQYYEEEERQRGNFPDRFSGHQFPNYSSELNVNALLLGDSALYLCASSQDRSYGYTFGSGTRLTVV.

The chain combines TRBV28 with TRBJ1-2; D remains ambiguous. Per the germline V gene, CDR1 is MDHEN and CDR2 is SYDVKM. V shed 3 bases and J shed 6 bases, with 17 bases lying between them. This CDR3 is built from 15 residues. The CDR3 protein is CASSLLSYDLDGYTF. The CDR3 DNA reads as TGTGCCAGCAGTTTGTTAAGTTACGACTTGGATGGCTACACCTTC.

The CDR3 sequence: CASLGGEYDEKLFF. Written as DNA, the CDR3 is TGTGCCAGCCTCGGAGGGGAGTATGATGAAAAACTGTTTTTT. The chain couples TRBV2 to TRBJ1-4; tentative D call: TRBD1 (5 bases). V gave up 8 bases and J gave up 6 bases, with 16 bases separating them. This CDR3 is built from 14 residues. Germline V CDR1 and CDR2: SNHLY, FYNNEI. Full variable domain (outside the CDR3, taken from reference TRBV2 and TRBJ1-4): EPEVTQTPSHQVTQMGQEVILRCVPISNHLYFYWYRQILGQKVEFLVSFYNNEISEKSEIFDDQFSVERPDGSNFTLKIRSTKLEDSAMYFCASLGGEYDEKLFFGSGTQLSVL.

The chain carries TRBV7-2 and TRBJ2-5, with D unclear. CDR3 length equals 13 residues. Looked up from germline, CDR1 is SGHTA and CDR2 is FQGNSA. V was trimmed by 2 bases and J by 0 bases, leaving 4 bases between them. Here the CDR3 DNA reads TGTGCCAGCAGCTTAACTTACCAAGAGACCCAGTACTTC. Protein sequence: CASSLTYQETQYF.

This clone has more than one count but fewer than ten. CDR3 in DNA: TGTGCCAGCAGCGTAGCTACGGGGTATTCGGGAAACACCATATATTTT. The encoded protein is CASSVATGYSGNTIYF. The J gene is TRBJ1-3, the V gene TRBV9; D not resolved. This CDR3 spans 16 amino acids. Germline V gives CDR1 SGDLS, CDR2 YYNGEE. V was shortened by 0 bases and J by 4 bases, with 14 bases between the two germline ends.

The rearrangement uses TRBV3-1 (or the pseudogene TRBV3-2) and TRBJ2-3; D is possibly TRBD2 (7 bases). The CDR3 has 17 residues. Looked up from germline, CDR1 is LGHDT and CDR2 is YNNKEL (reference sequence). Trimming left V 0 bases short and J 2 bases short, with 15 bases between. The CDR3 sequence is CASSQDWTGGPTDTQYF. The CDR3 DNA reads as TGTGCCAGCAGCCAAGATTGGACGGGGGGCCCCACAGATACGCAGTATTTT.

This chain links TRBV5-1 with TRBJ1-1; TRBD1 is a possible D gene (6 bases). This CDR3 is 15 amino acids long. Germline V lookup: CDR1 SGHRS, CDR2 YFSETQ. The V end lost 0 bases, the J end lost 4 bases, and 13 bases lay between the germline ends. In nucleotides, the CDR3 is TGCGCCAGCAGCTTGGGATACAGGGATAGCACTGAAGCTTTCTTT. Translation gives CASSLGYRDSTEAFF.

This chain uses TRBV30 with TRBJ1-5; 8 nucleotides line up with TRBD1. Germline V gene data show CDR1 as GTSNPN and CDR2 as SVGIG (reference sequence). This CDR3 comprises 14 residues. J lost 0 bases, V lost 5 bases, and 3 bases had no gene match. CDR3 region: CAWSGGSSNQPQHF. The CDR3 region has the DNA TGTGCCTGGTCAGGGGGCTCTAGCAATCAGCCCCAGCATTTT.

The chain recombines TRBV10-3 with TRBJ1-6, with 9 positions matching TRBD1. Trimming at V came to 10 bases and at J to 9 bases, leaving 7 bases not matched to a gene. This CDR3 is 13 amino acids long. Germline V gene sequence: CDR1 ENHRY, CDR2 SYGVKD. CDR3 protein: CASGTGQGSPLHF. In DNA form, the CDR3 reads TGTGCCAGCGGGACAGGGCAAGGTTCACCCCTCCACTTT.

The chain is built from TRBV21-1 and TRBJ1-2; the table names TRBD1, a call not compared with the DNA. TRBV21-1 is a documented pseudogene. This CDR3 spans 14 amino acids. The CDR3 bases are TGTGCCGGCAACCACCCGGACAGGGATAATGGCTACACCTTC. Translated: CAGNHPDRDNGYTF.